This T cell receptor (beta chain) is from a study of blood T cell repertoires in COVID-19. Per germline, CDR1 SGDLS and CDR2 YYNGEE. The CDR3 is made up of 16 amino acids, end residues included. On this clone: Because the CDR3's place on the DNA is in doubt, the DNA is left out and the CDR3 is given as listed by TCRdb.

Here immunoSEQ multiplex PCR was the method, and the copy in TCRdb shows in-frame clones only, minus some. The table lists 150,000 or so clones, approximately 93% of them singletons. Seattle enrolled patients during active infection and tracked them longitudinally. V is TRBV9 and J is TRBJ1-1; the DNA was not compared with TRBD1, the D call given in the table. The sequencing input was peripheral blood. The receptor was isolated from a woman aged 60-75 years with COVID-19, enrolled during active disease. This chain's CDR3 is CASSVGAGITPLKPFF.